A single sample gave rise to the 19 T cell receptor beta chains below, sequenced in a study of CD4 T cells in relation to SARS-CoV-2 and coronaviruses. Profiled with immunoSEQ multiplex PCR; TCRdb holds only in-frame clones, not every one. The sample holds some 16,000 clones; 65% to 85% are singletons and the top ten take around 9.6%. Their specific antigens are unknown. CD4+ T cells from unexposed donors were obtained before the COVID-19 pandemic (2011-2018). CD4+ T cells were isolated from the cells after roughly 11 days of culture. The material sequenced was CD4+ T cells from PBMCs, cultured in vitro. These TCRs come from a human donor in good health.

This clone ranks as medium-sized. The chain has TRBV28 and TRBJ2-7; 9 positions match TRBD1. V lost 5 bases, J lost 4 bases, and 9 bases stayed unmatched. The V gene's germline CDR1 is MDHEN and CDR2 SYDVKM. The CDR3 spans 15 residues. CDR3 sequence (DNA): TGTGCCAGCAGTACGACGGGACAGGGTACTTACGAGCAGTACTTC. It translates to CASSTTGQGTYEQYF. Combining the CDR3 with reference TRBV28 and TRBJ2-7 gives the whole variable domain DVKVTQSSRYLVKRTGEKVFLECVQDMDHENMFWYRQDPGLGLRLIYFSYDVKMKEKGDIPEGYSVSREKKERFSLILESASTNQTSMYLCASSTTGQGTYEQYFGPGTRLTVT.

DNA of the CDR3: TGTGCCAGCAGCGGACCTAGCGGGAGGGCCTCCGGGGAGCTGTTTTTT. It encodes CASSGPSGRASGELFF. The chain has TRBV7-8 and TRBJ2-2, with TRBD2 matching 12 bases. This CDR3 is 16 amino acids long. Per the germline V gene, CDR1 is SGHVS and CDR2 is FQNEAQ. V lost 5 bases and J lost 6; bases outside the gene matches: 7.

The V and J genes are TRBV28 and TRBJ2-1; the match to TRBD1 covers 8 bases. The V segment lost 8 bases and the J segment 7 bases; nucleotides outside the gene matches: 7. Germline V gene data show CDR1 as MDHEN and CDR2 as SYDVKM. This CDR3 has 13 amino acids. The CDR3 loop is CASSGGARNEQFF. CDR3 coding DNA: TGTGCCAGCTCAGGGGGCGCGCGGAATGAGCAGTTCTTC.

This clone occurred a few times. The chain recombines TRBV5-6 with TRBJ2-7; D possibly corresponds to TRBD2 (5 bases). Germline lookup yields CDR1 SGHDT and CDR2 YYEEEE. The CDR3 spans 15 residues. The V and J ends lost 0 bases and 2 bases respectively, with 12 bases between them. The CDR3 coding sequence is TGTGCCAGCAGCTTGGTGGGAGCGGCCACCTACGAGCAGTACTTC. Its protein product is CASSLVGAATYEQYF.

This clone appeared a single time. The chain joins TRBV4-2 to TRBJ2-3, with D unclear. V lost 0 bases and J lost 3, with 7 bases in between. The CDR3 totals 14 residues. From germline, CDR1 is LGHNA and CDR2 YNFKEQ. The CDR3 loop reads CASSQDLHTDTQYF. The CDR3 nucleotides are TGTGCCAGCAGCCAAGATCTCCATACAGATACGCAGTATTTT.

The rearrangement uses TRBV5-1 and TRBJ2-2; tentative D call: TRBD1 (6 bases). Germline CDR1 is SGHRS and CDR2 is YFSETQ. The V end lost 4 bases, the J end lost 0 bases, and 13 bases lay between the germline ends. CDR3 size: 16 residues. The CDR3 protein is CASSGTRTSNTGELFF. In DNA, the CDR3 is TGCGCCAGCAGCGGGACACGGACTTCGAACACCGGGGAGCTGTTTTTT.

The CDR3 spells CATQDRNTEAFF. For the CDR3, the DNA is TGTGCCACTCAGGACAGGAACACTGAAGCTTTCTTT. This chain links TRBV14 with TRBJ1-1; TRBD1 is a possible D gene (6 bases). The V and J ends lost 10 bases and 1 base respectively, with 10 bases between them. This CDR3 has 12 residues. CDR1 is SGHDN, CDR2 FVKESK, per germline. Using reference TRBV14 and TRBJ1-1 for the parts outside the CDR3, the full variable domain is EAGVTQFPSHSVIEKGQTVTLRCDPISGHDNLYWYRRVMGKEIKFLLHFVKESKQDESGMPNNRFLAERTGGTYSTLKVQPAELEDSGVYFCATQDRNTEAFFGQGTRLTVV.

This clone was observed a handful of times. The chain employs TRBV28 and TRBJ1-3; D may be TRBD1 (5 bases). V lost 7 bases, J lost 2 bases, and 18 bases lay in between. This CDR3 comprises 16 residues. From germline, CDR1 is MDHEN and CDR2 SYDVKM. The CDR3 coding sequence is TGTGCCAGCAAACCCCCCGAGCGGGGCGCTGGAAACACCATATATTTT. This translates into CASKPPERGAGNTIYF.

CDR3 sequence: CASKQGPLSSNEKLFF. CDR3 nucleotide sequence: TGTGCCAGCAAACAGGGACCGCTTAGTAGTAATGAAAAACTGTTTTTT. V usage is TRBV25-1 and J usage is TRBJ1-4, with D possibly being TRBD1 (6 bases). V was cut by 7 bases and J by 4 bases, with 19 bases left in between. This CDR3 region has 16 residues. Per the germline V gene, CDR1 is MGHDK and CDR2 is SYGVNS.

J is TRBJ1-1 and V is TRBV19; TRBD1 matches at 7 bases. Trimming cost V 7 bases and J 8 bases; bases outside gene matches: 16. There are 15 residues in the CDR3. CDR1 and CDR2 (germline): LNHDA, SQIVND (reference sequence). The CDR3 region has the DNA TGTGCCAGTACCCGACAGGGACTCGGGCTCAGCGAAGCTTTCTTT. It encodes CASTRQGLGLSEAFF.

The rearrangement uses TRBV6-1 and TRBJ2-7, with 8 bases lining up with TRBD2. Germline CDR1 reads MNHNS; CDR2 reads SASEGT. The CDR3 spans 16 residues. The J segment lost 0 bases and the V segment lost 4 bases, leaving 8 bases of the junction unmatched. The CDR3 region has the DNA TGTGCCAGCAGTGCCACACTAGCGGCCCACTCCTACGAGCAGTACTTC. Amino acid sequence: CASSATLAAHSYEQYF.

The rearrangement links TRBV10-3 to TRBJ2-7; D may be TRBD1 (6 bases). V gave up 5 bases and J gave up 0 bases, with 14 bases separating them. The CDR3 sequence is 15 residues long. CDR1 and CDR2 from the germline V gene are ENHRY and SYGVKD. The CDR3 spells CAISQDRISSYEQYF. DNA of the CDR3: TGTGCCATCAGTCAGGACAGAATAAGCTCCTACGAGCAGTACTTC.

The V gene is TRBV6-2 or TRBV6-3, the J gene TRBJ1-4; no clear D gene. This CDR3 region has 14 residues. Germline V gene data show CDR1 as MNHEY and CDR2 as SVGEGT. The ends were cut back, 0 bases at V and 6 bases at J, with 8 bases in the middle. In nucleotides, the CDR3 is TGTGCCAGCAGTTACTCTGTGCCTTATGAAAAACTGTTTTTT. Translating it yields CASSYSVPYEKLFF.

This clone turned up a few times. The rearrangement links TRBV5-1 to TRBJ1-2; TRBD1 agrees at 10 bases. This CDR3 region has 16 residues. Looked up from germline, CDR1 is SGHRS and CDR2 is YFSETQ. V was pared by 0 bases and J by 2 bases, with 4 bases of the junction left unmatched. As DNA, the CDR3 is TGCGCCAGCAGCTTGGGACAGGGGGCCTCCAACTATGGCTACACCTTC. This translates into CASSLGQGASNYGYTF.

This clone was counted a few times. The V gene is TRBV27, the J gene TRBJ2-2, with D hard to call. Germline CDR1 and CDR2: MNHEY and SMNVEV (reference sequence). The CDR3 contains 14 residues. V was cut by 7 bases and J by 4 bases, with 13 bases left in between. The CDR3 nucleotides are TGTGCCAGCATACCCAGCACGGGCACCGGGGAGCTGTTTTTT. Encoded protein: CASIPSTGTGELFF.

This chain uses TRBV7-3 with TRBJ2-2; 10 bases align to TRBD1. Per germline, CDR1 SGHTA and CDR2 FQGTGA. After removal of 4 bases from V and 5 bases from J, the junction contained 13 bases not matched to a gene. This CDR3 has 18 amino acids. As DNA, the CDR3 is TGTGCCAGCAGCTCGAAAACCAATCCGGGACAGGGGACCGGGGAGCTGTTTTTT. It is translated as CASSSKTNPGQGTGELFF.

This clone was counted only a few times. The chain uses TRBV7-2 and TRBJ1-1; no definite D call. CDR1 SGHTA and CDR2 FQGNSA come from the germline V gene. Trimming shortened V by 3 bases and J by 3 bases, and 8 bases separated the two germline ends. The CDR3 extends over 13 amino acids. CDR3 sequence (DNA): TGTGCCAGCAGCTTTGGAGGATACACTGAAGCTTTCTTT. Its protein is CASSFGGYTEAFF.

This clone is labeled medium-sized. The CDR3 nucleotides are TGTGCCAGCAGCGTAGGGGGGCTTAGCGTGAACACTGAAGCTTTCTTT. It specifies CASSVGGLSVNTEAFF. The chain uses TRBV9 and TRBJ1-1, with D maybe TRBD1 (6 bases). Trimming cost V 0 bases and J 0 bases, with 12 bases left between them. The CDR3 runs to 16 residues. CDR1 SGDLS and CDR2 YYNGEE come from the germline V gene.

The chain joins TRBV7-2 to TRBJ2-1; D is perhaps TRBD2 (6 bases). The V gene lost 0 bases and the J gene lost 4 bases, with 7 bases spanning the gap. Germline V gene sequence: CDR1 SGHTA, CDR2 FQGNSA. CDR3 size: 14 residues. Written as DNA, the CDR3 is TGTGCCAGCAGCTTAGCGGCGGGGTACAATGAGCAGTTCTTC. This sequence encodes CASSLAAGYNEQFF.